This T cell receptor (beta chain) appears in the sequencing data of a study of blood T cell repertoires in COVID-19. Background on the study: Samples of COVID-19 (acute and convalescent) were obtained from the United States, Italy and Spain. T cells, B-cell-depleted T cells, or PBMCs supplied cDNA or gDNA.

Original processing notes: Scientists estimated how many nucleated cells there were by amplifying reference gene primers. Measured with immunoSEQ multiplex PCR; TCRdb has only the in-frame clones, and not every one. V, J and clone size are taken as reported in that table, and D and trimming were inferred from the DNA itself. The table lists about 68,000 clones, more than 80% of them singletons, with 7% to 8.5% in the top ten. Germline CDR1 is MDHEN and CDR2 is SYDVKM. CDR3 length: 17 amino acids. V was clipped by 4 bases and J by 4 bases; unmatched bases: 11. The TCR comes from a man younger than 45 with acute or convalescent COVID-19. The chain uses TRBV28 and TRBJ1-2; 11 nucleotides line up with TRBD1. Material for sequencing was peripheral blood. In DNA, the CDR3 is TGTGCCAGCAGTTCCGTAGTCCTCGGGACAGGGGGCTATGGCTACACCTTC. It encodes CASSSVVLGTGGYGYTF.